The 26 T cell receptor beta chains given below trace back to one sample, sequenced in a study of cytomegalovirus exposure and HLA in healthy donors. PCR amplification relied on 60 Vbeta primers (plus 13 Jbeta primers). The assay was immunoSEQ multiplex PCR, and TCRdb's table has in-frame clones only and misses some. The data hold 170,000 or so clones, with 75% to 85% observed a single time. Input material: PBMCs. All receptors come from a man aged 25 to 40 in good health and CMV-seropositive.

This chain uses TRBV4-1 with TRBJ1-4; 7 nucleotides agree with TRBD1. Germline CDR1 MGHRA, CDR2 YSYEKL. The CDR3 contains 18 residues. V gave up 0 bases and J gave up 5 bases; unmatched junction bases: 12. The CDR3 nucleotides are TGCGCCAGCAGCCAAGATATTCTTCTTGACAGGGCGAATGAAAAACTGTTTTTT. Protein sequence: CASSQDILLDRANEKLFF.

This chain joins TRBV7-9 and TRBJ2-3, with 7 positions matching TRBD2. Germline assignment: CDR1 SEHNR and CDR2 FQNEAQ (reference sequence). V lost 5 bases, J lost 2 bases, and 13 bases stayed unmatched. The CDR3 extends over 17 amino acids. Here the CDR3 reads CASSQKDGTIYTDTQYF. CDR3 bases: TGTGCCAGCAGCCAAAAAGACGGGACTATCTACACAGATACGCAGTATTTT.

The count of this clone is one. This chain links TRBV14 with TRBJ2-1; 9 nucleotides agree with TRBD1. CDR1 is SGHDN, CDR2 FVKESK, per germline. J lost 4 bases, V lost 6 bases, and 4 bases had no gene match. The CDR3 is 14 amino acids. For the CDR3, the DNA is TGTGCCAGCAGTCGGACAGGGGTATACAATGAGCAGTTCTTC. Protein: CASSRTGVYNEQFF.

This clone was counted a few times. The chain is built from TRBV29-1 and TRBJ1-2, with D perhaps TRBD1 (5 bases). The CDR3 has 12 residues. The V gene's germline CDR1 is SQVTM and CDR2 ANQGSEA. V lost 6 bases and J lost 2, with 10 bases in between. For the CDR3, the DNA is TGCAGCGTACAGGACACCAACTATGGCTACACCTTC. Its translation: CSVQDTNYGYTF.

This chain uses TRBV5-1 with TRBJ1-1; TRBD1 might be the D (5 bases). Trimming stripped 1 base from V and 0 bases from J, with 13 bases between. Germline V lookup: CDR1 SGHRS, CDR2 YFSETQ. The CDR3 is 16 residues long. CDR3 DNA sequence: TGCGCCAGCAGCTTGACGGGGGACCCCTTGAACACTGAAGCTTTCTTT. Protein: CASSLTGDPLNTEAFF.

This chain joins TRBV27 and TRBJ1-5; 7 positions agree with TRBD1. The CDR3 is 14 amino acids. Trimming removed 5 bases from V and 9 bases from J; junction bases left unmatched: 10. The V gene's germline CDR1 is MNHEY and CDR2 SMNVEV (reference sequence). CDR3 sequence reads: CASSPQVRGWPQHF. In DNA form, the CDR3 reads TGTGCCAGCAGTCCCCAGGTCAGGGGGTGGCCCCAGCATTTT.

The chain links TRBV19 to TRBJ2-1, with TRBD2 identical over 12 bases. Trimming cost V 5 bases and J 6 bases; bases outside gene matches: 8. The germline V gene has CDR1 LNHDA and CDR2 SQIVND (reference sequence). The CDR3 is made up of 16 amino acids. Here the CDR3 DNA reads TGTGCCAGTAGTCAAGATCTAGCGGGAGGGCCCAATGAGCAGTTCTTC. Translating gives CASSQDLAGGPNEQFF.

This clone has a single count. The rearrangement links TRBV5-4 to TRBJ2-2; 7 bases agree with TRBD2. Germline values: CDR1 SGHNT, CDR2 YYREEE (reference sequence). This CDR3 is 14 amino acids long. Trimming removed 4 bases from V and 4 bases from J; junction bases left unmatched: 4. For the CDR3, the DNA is TGTGCCAGCAGCCCGACTAGCTCCACCGGGGAGCTGTTTTTT. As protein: CASSPTSSTGELFF.

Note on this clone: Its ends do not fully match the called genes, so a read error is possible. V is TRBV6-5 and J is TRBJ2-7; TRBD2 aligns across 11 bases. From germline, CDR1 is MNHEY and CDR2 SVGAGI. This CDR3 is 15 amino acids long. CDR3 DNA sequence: TGTACCAGCAGACTAGCGGGAAATACAATCTACGAGCAGTACTTC. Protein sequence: CTSRLAGNTIYEQYF.

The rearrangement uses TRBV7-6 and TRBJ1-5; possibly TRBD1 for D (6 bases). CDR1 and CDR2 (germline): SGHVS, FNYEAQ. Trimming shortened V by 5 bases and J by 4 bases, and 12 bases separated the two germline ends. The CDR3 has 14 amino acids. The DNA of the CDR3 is TGTGCCAGCAGCCCTACAGGGACAAATCAGCCCCAGCATTTT. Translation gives CASSPTGTNQPQHF.

The CDR3 here is CASRPGGGNTIYF. The CDR3 DNA sequence: TGTGCCAGCAGGCCCGGGGGGGGAAACACCATATATTTT. The V call is TRBV6-6, the J call TRBJ1-3; a weak D match, TRBD1 (5 bases). The CDR3 spans 13 residues. The germline V gene encodes CDR1 MNHNY and CDR2 SVGAGI (reference sequence). V shed 6 bases and J shed 4 bases, with 10 bases lying between them.

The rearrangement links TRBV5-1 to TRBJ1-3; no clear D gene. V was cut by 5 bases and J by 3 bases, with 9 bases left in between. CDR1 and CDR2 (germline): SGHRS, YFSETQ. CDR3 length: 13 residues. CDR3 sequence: CASRVGGGNTIYF. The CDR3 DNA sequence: TGCGCCAGCAGGGTAGGAGGTGGAAACACCATATATTTT.

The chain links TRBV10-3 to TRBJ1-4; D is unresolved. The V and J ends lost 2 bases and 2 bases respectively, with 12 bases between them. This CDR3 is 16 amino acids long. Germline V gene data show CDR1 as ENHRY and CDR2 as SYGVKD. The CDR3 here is CAISEGGLGTNEKLFF. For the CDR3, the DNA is TGTGCCATCAGTGAGGGAGGGCTGGGCACTAATGAAAAACTGTTTTTT.

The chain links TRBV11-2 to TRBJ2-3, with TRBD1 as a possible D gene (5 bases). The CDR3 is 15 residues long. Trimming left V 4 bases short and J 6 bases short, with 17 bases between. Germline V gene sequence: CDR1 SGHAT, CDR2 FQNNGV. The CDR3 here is CASSSWGRVEDTQYF. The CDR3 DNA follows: TGTGCCAGCAGCTCCTGGGGCAGGGTGGAGGATACGCAGTATTTT.

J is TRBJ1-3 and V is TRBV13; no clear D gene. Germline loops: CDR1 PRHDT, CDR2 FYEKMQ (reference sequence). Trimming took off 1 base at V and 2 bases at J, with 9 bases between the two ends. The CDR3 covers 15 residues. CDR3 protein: CASSLDSSTGNTIYF. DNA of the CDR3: TGTGCCAGCAGCTTAGACAGCTCAACTGGAAACACCATATATTTT. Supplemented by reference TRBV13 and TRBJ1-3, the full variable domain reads AAGVIQSPRHLIKEKRETATLKCYPIPRHDTVYWYQQGPGQDPQFLISFYEKMQSDKGSIPDRFSAQQFSDYHSELNMSSLELGDSALYFCASSLDSSTGNTIYFGEGSWLTVV.

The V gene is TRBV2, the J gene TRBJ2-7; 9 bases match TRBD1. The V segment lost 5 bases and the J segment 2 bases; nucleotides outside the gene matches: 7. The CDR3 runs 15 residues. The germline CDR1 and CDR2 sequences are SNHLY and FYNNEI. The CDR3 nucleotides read TGTGCCAGCAGTAAGGACAGGGGAGACGCCTACGAGCAGTACTTC. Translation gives CASSKDRGDAYEQYF.

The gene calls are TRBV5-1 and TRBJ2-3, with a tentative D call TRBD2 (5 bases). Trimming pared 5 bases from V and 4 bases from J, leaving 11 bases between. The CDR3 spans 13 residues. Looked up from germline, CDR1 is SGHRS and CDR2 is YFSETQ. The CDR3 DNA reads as TGCGCCAGCAGTCAACTAGATCCAGATACGCAGTATTTT. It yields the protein CASSQLDPDTQYF.

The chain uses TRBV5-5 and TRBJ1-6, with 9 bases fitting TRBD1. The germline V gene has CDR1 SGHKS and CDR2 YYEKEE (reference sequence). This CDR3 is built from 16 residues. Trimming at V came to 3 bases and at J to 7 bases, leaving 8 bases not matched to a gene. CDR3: CASSSTTGGANSPLHF. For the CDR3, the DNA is TGTGCCAGCAGCTCAACTACAGGGGGCGCGAATTCACCCCTCCACTTT. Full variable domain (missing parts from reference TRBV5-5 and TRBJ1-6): DAGVTQSPTHLIKTRGQQVTLRCSPISGHKSVSWYQQVLGQGPQFIFQYYEKEERGRGNFPDRFSARQFPNYSSELNVNALLLGDSALYLCASSSTTGGANSPLHFGNGTRLTVT.

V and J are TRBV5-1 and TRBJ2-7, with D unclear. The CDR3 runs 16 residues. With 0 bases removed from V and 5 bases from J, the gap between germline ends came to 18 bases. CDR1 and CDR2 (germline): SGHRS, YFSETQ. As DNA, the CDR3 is TGCGCCAGCAGCTTGGAACTCCAGGTCATGGTTGACGAGCAGTACTTC. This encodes CASSLELQVMVDEQYF.

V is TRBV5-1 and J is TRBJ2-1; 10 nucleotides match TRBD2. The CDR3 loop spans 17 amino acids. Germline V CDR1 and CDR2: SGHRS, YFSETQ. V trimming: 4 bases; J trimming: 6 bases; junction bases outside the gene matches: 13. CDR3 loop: CASSPRLLLAGVNEQFF. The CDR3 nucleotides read TGCGCCAGCAGCCCTAGATTACTGCTAGCGGGAGTCAATGAGCAGTTCTTC.

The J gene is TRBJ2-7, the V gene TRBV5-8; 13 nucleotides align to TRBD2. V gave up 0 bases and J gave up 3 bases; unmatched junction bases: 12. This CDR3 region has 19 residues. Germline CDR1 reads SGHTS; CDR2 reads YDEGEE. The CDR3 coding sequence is TGTGCCAGCAGCTTGGGAACGGGACTAGCGGGGCCCGGCTTCTACGAGCAGTACTTC. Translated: CASSLGTGLAGPGFYEQYF. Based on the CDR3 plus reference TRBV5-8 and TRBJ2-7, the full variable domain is EAGVTQSPTHLIKTRGQQATLRCSPISGHTSVYWYQQALGLGLQFLLWYDEGEERNRGNFPPRFSGRQFPNYSSELNVNALELEDSALYLCASSLGTGLAGPGFYEQYFGPGTRLTVT.

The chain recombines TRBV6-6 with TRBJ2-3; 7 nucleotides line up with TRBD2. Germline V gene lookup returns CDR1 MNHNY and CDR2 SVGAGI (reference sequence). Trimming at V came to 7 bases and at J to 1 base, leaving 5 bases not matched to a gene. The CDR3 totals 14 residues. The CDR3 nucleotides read TGTGCCAGCACGATTGCGGGGGGCACAGATACGCAGTATTTT. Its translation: CASTIAGGTDTQYF.

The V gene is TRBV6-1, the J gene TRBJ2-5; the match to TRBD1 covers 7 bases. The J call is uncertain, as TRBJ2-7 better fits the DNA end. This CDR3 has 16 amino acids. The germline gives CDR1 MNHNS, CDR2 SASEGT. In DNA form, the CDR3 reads TGTGCCAGCAGTGATATAAGCGGCAGGGGGATGTACGAGCAGTACTTC. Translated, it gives CASSDISGRGMYEQYF.

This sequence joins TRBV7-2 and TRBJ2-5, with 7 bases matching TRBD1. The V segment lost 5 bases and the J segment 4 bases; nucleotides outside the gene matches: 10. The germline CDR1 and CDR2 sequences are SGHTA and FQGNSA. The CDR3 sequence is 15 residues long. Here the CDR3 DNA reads TGTGCCAGCAGCCGACGAGCCGGGACAGCAGAGACCCAGTACTTC. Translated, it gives CASSRRAGTAETQYF.

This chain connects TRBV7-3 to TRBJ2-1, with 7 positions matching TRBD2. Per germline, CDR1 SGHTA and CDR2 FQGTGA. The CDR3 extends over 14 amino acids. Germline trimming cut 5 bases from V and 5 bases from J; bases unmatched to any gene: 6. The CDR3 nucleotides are TGTGCCAGCAGCCGTTTGGGAGGGAACAATGAGCAGTTCTTC. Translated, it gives CASSRLGGNNEQFF.

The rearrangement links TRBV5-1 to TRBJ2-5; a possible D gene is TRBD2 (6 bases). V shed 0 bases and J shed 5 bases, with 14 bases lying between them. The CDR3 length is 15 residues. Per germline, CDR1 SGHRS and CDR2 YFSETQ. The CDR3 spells CASSLAKVGGETQYF. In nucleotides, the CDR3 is TGCGCCAGCAGCTTGGCCAAAGTGGGGGGTGAGACCCAGTACTTC.